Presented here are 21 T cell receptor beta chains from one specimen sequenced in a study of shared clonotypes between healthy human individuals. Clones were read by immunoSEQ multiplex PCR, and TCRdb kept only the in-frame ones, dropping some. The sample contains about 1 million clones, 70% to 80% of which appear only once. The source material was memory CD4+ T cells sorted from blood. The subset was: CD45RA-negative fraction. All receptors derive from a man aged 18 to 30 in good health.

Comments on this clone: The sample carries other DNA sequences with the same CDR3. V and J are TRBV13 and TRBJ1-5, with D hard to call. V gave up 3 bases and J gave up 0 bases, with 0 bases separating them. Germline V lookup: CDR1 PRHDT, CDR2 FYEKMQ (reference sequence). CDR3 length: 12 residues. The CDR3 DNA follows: TGTGCCAGCAGCTTTAGCAATCAGCCCCAGCATTTT. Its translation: CASSFSNQPQHF.

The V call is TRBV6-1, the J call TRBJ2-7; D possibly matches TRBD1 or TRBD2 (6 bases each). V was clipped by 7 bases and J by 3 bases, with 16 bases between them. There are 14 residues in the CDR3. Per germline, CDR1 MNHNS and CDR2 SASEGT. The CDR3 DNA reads TGTGCCAGCATAGGGGGAGGAGGGGACTACGAGCAGTACTTC. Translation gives CASIGGGGDYEQYF.

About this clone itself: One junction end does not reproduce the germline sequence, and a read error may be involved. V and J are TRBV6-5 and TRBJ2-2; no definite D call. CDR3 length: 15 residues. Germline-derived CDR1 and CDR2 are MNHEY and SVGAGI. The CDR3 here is CASSYVADTIRQLFF. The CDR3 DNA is TGCGCCAGCAGTTACGTCGCAGATACTATCCGGCAGCTGTTTTTT.

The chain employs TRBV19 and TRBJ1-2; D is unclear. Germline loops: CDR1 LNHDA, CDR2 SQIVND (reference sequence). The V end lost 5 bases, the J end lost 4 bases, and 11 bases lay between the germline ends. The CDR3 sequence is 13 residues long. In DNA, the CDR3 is TGTGCCAGTAGTCACCGGAAGATCTATGGCTACACCTTC. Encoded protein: CASSHRKIYGYTF.

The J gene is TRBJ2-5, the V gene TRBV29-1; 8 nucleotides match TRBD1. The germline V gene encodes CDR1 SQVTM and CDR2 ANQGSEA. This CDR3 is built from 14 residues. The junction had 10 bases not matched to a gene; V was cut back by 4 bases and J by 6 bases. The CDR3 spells CSVGGARGLQTQYF. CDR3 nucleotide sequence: TGCAGCGTTGGAGGGGCCAGGGGGCTTCAGACCCAGTACTTC. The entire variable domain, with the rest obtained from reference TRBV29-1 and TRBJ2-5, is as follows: SAVISQKPSRDICQRGTSLTIQCQVDSQVTMMFWYRQQPGQSLTLIATANQGSEATYESGFVIDKFPISRPNLTFSTLTVSNMSPEDSSIYLCSVGGARGLQTQYFGPGTRLLVL.

CDR3 nucleotide sequence: TGCGCCAGCACGGCGGGAGGGGCCTGGGATACGCAGTATTTT. It specifies CASTAGGAWDTQYF. The rearrangement uses TRBV10-2 and TRBJ2-3, with 9 bases fitting TRBD2. The CDR3 length is 14 residues. The germline CDR1 and CDR2 sequences are WSHSY and SAAADI. V lost 7 bases, J lost 6 bases, and 8 bases stayed unmatched.

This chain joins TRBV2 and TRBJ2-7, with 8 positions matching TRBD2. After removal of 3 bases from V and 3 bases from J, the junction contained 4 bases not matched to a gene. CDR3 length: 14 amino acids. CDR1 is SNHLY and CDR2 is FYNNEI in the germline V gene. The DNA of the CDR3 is TGTGCCAGCAGTGAGGCGGGGGGCGGCTACGAGCAGTACTTC. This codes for CASSEAGGGYEQYF.

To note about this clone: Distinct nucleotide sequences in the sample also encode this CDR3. The CDR3 is CASSRRQYNEQFF. As DNA, the CDR3 is TGTGCCAGCAGCAGGCGACAGTACAATGAGCAGTTCTTC. This rearrangement joins TRBV7-2 to TRBJ2-1, with D possibly TRBD1 on 5 matching bases. The CDR3 loop spans 13 amino acids. Germline values: CDR1 SGHTA, CDR2 FQGNSA. With 5 bases removed from V and 4 bases from J, the gap between germline ends came to 9 bases. The variable domain in full, completed from reference TRBV7-2 and TRBJ2-1, reads GAGVSQSPSNKVTEKGKDVELRCDPISGHTALYWYRQSLGQGLEFLIYFQGNSAPDKSGLPSDRFSAERTGGSVSTLTIQRTQQEDSAVYLCASSRRQYNEQFFGPGTRLTVL.

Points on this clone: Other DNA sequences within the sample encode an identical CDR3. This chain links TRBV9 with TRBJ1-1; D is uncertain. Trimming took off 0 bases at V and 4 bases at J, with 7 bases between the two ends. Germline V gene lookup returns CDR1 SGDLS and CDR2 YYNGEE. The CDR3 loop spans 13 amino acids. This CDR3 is CASSVGSGTEAFF. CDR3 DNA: TGTGCCAGCAGCGTAGGGTCGGGCACTGAAGCTTTCTTT.

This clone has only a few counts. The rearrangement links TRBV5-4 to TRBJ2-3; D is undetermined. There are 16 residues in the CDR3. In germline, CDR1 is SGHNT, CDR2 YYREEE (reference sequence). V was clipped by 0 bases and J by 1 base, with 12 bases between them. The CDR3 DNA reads TGTGCCAGCAGCTTGGAACAGAAGGTTGGCACAGATACGCAGTATTTT. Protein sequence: CASSLEQKVGTDTQYF.

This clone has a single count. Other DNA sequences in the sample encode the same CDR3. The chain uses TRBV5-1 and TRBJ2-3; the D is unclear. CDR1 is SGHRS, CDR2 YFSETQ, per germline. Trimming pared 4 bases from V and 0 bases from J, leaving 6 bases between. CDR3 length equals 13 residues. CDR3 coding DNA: TGCGCCAGCAGCCCGACTAGCACAGATACGCAGTATTTT. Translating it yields CASSPTSTDTQYF.

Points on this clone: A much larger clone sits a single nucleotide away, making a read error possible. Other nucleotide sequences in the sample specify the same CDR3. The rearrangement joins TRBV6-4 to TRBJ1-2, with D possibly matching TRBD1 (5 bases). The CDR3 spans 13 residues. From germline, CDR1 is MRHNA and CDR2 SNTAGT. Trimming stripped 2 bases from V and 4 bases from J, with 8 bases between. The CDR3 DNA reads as TGTGCCAGCAGTGACGTGGGGGGCTATGGCTACACCTTC. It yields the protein CASSDVGGYGYTF.

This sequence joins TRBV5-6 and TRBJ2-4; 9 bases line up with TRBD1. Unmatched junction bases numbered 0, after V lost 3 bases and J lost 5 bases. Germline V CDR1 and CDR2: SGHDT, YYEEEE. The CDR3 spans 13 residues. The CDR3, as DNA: TGTGCCAGCAGCTGGACAGGGGAAAACATTCAGTACTTC. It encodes CASSWTGENIQYF.

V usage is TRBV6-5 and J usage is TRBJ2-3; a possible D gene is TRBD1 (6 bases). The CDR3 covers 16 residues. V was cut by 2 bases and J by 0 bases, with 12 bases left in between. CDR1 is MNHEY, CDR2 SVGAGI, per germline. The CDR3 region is CASSYGQQMSTDTQYF. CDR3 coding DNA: TGTGCCAGCAGTTACGGACAGCAGATGAGCACAGATACGCAGTATTTT.

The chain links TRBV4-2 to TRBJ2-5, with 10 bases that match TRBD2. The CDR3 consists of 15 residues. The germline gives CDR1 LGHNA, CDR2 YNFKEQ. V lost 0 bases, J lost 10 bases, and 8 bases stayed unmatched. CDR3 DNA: TGTGCCAGCAGCCAAGATTTCCAGCGGGGGGGAGTCCAGTACTTC. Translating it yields CASSQDFQRGGVQYF.

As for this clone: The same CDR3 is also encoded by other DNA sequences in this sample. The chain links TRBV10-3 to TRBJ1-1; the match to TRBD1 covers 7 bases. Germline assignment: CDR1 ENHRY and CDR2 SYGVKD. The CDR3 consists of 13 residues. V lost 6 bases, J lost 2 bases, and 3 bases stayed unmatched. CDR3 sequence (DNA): TGTGCCATCAGCGGACAGGAAAACACTGAAGCTTTCTTT. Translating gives CAISGQENTEAFF.

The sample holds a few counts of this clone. The CDR3 reads CASSLGALNTEAFF. In DNA, the CDR3 is TGTGCCAGCAGCCTGGGAGCGCTTAACACTGAAGCTTTCTTT. The chain combines TRBV9 with TRBJ1-1; D is ambiguous. This CDR3 contains 14 residues. Looked up from germline, CDR1 is SGDLS and CDR2 is YYNGEE. Trimming left V 4 bases short and J 2 bases short, with 12 bases between.

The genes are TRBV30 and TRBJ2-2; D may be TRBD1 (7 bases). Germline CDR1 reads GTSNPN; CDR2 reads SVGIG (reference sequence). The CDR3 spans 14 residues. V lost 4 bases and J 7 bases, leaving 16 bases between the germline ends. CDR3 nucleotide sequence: TGTGCCTGGAAGCAGGGGGGTACATACGGGGAGCTGTTTTTT. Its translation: CAWKQGGTYGELFF.

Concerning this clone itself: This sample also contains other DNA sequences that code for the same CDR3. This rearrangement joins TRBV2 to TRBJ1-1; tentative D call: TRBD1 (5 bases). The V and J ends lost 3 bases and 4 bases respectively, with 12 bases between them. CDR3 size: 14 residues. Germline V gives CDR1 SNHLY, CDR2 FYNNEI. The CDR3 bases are TGTGCCAGCAGTGATTTGGGACGCGGCACTGAAGCTTTCTTT. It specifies CASSDLGRGTEAFF.

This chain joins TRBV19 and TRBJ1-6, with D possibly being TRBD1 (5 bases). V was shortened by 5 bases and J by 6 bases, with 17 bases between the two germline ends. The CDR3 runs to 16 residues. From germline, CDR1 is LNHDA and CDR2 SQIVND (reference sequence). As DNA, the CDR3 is TGTGCCAGTAGTGCACGAACCGGGACCCCTAATTCACCCCTCCACTTT. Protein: CASSARTGTPNSPLHF.

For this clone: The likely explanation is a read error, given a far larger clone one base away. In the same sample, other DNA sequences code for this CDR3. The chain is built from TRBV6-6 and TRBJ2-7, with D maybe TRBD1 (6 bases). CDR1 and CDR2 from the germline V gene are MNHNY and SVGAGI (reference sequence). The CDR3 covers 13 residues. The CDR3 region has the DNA TGTGCCAGTAGTTACGGACAGACCTACGAGCAGTACTTC. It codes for CASSYGQTYEQYF.